This T cell receptor (beta chain) originates from a study of blood T cell repertoires in COVID-19. At the level of the study: PBMCs, B-cell-depleted T cells, or T cells provided the cDNA or gDNA that made up the material.

This clone was detected once. The V end was cut by 0 bases, the J end by 9 bases, with 6 bases between. Looked up from germline, CDR1 is SGHTA and CDR2 is FQGNSA. The CDR3 covers 11 residues. As originally analysed: Scientists estimated how many nucleated cells there were by amplifying reference gene primers. Using immunoSEQ multiplex PCR, the repertoire was profiled, and TCRdb retains in-frame clones only, with some absent. That table gives V, J and clone size, and the DNA gave D and trimming. Counted here are 80,000 to 100,000 clones, 70% to 85% occurring once; the ten biggest clones make up 11%. The V call is TRBV7-2, the J call TRBJ2-7, with D hard to call. The receptor comes from an older man with active or convalescent COVID-19. Material for sequencing was peripheral blood. CDR3 sequence: CASSLAVGQYF. The CDR3 region has the DNA TGTGCCAGCAGCTTAGCTGTCGGGCAGTACTTC. Full variable domain (rest looked up from reference TRBV7-2 and TRBJ2-7): GAGVSQSPSNKVTEKGKDVELRCDPISGHTALYWYRQSLGQGLEFLIYFQGNSAPDKSGLPSDRFSAERTGGSVSTLTIQRTQQEDSAVYLCASSLAVGQYFGPGTRLTVT.